This T cell receptor (beta chain) was obtained from a study of T-cell reconstitution after alpha-beta-depleted transplantation in children. Germline V gene data show CDR1 as SGHVS and CDR2 as FQNEAQ. The length of the CDR3 is 12 residues. Trimming stripped 1 base from V and 6 bases from J, with 4 bases between. This clonotype came up many times. It was with unique molecular identifiers that the TCRbeta library was prepared. TCRdb reprocessed the PCR reads with MiXCR, giving one entry per CDR3 protein. The repertoire includes around 300,000 distinct CDR3 sequences, roughly a tenth of them detected once, and about 8% sits in the top ten.

Sequencing used PBMCs, obtained before TCRalphabeta/CD19-depleted stem cell transplant. This sequence was found in a boy in the first two years of life with acute myeloid leukemia, due to receive a stem cell transplant. This chain uses TRBV7-8 with TRBJ2-1; D is unclear. The CDR3 nucleotides are TGTGCCAGCAGCTTAGAACGCAATGAGCAGTTCTTC. The encoded protein is CASSLERNEQFF.